The rows below give T cell receptor beta chains drawn from one sample of a study of vaccination effects on CD4 cells after COVID-19. For these receptors, no antigen is known. Profiling relied on immunoSEQ multiplex PCR, and the TCRdb table lists in-frame clones only, not all of them. The table shows tens of thousands of clones, with 65% to 70% occurring only once. The sample here was CD4+ T cells from PBMCs cultured without peptide, taken before COVID-19 vaccination. The source is a human donor who received a COVID-19 vaccine. CDR3s include the opening cysteine and the closing phenylalanine or tryptophan. A D gene is named only where the DNA matches it firmly. Not every row has a clone size; where given, it reads once, few, many or a size class.

j_call	v_call	d_call	clone_size	cdr3_aa	cdr3_nt
TRBJ2-4	TRBV5-1	.	.	CASSWGGTWAKNIQYF	TGCGCCAGCAGCTGGGGGGGCACTTGGGCCAAAAACATTCAGTACTTC
TRBJ1-2	TRBV6-1	.	.	CASSEQGNYGYTF	TGTGCCAGCAGTGAACAAGGGAACTATGGCTACACCTTC
TRBJ2-1	TRBV12-3/TRBV12-4	.	.	CASSLGWRNEQFF	TGTGCCAGCAGTTTAGGTTGGAGGAATGAGCAGTTCTTC
TRBJ1-2	TRBV11-2	.	few	CASSLERTAYGYTF	TGTGCCAGCAGCTTAGAGCGGACGGCCTATGGCTACACCTTC
TRBJ2-5	TRBV5-4	TRBD2	.	CASSLGAGAETQYF	TGTGCCAGCAGCTTGGGAGCGGGAGCGGAGACCCAGTACTTC
TRBJ2-2	TRBV6-5	TRBD2	once	CASSGLAGVGGELFF	TGTGCCAGCAGCGGACTAGCGGGGGTTGGCGGGGAGCTGTTTTTT
TRBJ1-2	TRBV28	.	.	CAGAGAGGYTF	TGTGCCGGGGCAGGGGCCGGCGGCTACACCTTC
TRBJ1-6	TRBV2	TRBD1	.	CASSRGQGVQSPLHF	TGTGCCAGCAGCCGTGGACAGGGGGTACAGTCACCCCTCCACTTT
TRBJ1-5	TRBV6-5	.	.	CASSRGSNQPQHF	TGTGCCAGCAGTCGGGGGAGCAATCAGCCCCAGCATTTT
TRBJ1-4	TRBV6-5	.	.	CATRPRQGFNEKLFF	TGTGCCACCCGCCCGCGCCAGGGGTTTAATGAAAAACTGTTTTTT
TRBJ1-1	TRBV7-9	.	.	CASSSIRGARNTEAFF	TGTGCCAGCAGCTCAATAAGGGGGGCCCGGAACACTGAAGCTTTCTTT
TRBJ1-2	TRBV6-5	.	.	CASSYSGARNYGYTF	TGTGCCAGCAGTTACTCGGGGGCCCGTAACTATGGCTACACCTTC
TRBJ2-3	TRBV29-1	TRBD2	.	CSVEVRLAGGISDTQYF	TGCAGCGTTGAAGTCCGACTAGCGGGGGGAATATCAGATACGCAGTATTTT
TRBJ2-6	TRBV11-2	TRBD1	.	CASSWDRGFTGANVLTF	TGTGCCAGCAGCTGGGACAGGGGGTTTACCGGGGCCAACGTCCTGACTTTC
TRBJ2-1	TRBV6-6	.	.	CASSNLQSRPNEQFF	TGTGCCAGCAGTAACCTTCAGTCGCGGCCTAATGAGCAGTTCTTC
TRBJ1-1	TRBV18	.	.	CASSPGFSNTEAFF	TGTGCCAGCTCACCGGGCTTCTCGAACACTGAAGCTTTCTTT
TRBJ2-2	TRBV5-1	TRBD2	once	CASSGGTSGAGELFF	TGCGCCAGCAGCGGTGGGACTAGCGGCGCCGGGGAGCTGTTTTTT
TRBJ1-1	TRBV6-5	.	few	CASSSPPSEAFF	TGTGCCAGCAGTTCCCCCCCGTCTGAAGCTTTCTTT
TRBJ1-6	TRBV3-1/TRBV3-2	TRBD1	.	CASSQGHRGNSPLHF	TGTGCCAGCAGCCAAGGGCACAGGGGTAATTCACCCCTCCACTTT
TRBJ1-5	TRBV6-5	.	.	CASRPGRRNQPQHF	TGTGCCAGCAGACCCGGACGGAGGAATCAGCCCCAGCATTTT
TRBJ2-3	TRBV7-2	TRBD2	.	CASSLSLAGGGDTQYF	TGTGCCAGCAGCCTTAGCCTAGCGGGAGGAGGAGATACGCAGTATTTT
TRBJ2-7	TRBV12-3/TRBV12-4	.	.	CASSSNDYEQYF	TGTGCCAGCAGCTCCAACGACTACGAGCAGTACTTC
TRBJ2-7	TRBV19	TRBD2	.	CASSIKAGAYEQYF	TGTGCCAGTAGTATAAAGGCGGGAGCTTACGAGCAGTACTTC
TRBJ2-1	TRBV10-3	.	.	CAIRKVLSSYNEQFF	TGTGCCATCAGGAAGGTACTGAGCTCCTACAATGAGCAGTTCTTC
TRBJ2-3	TRBV2	.	.	CASSFDTDTQYF	TGTGCCAGCAGTTTTGACACAGATACGCAGTATTTT
TRBJ1-2	TRBV10-3	TRBD1	.	CAIRTTGEDGYTF	TGTGCCATCAGGACCACAGGGGAAGATGGCTACACCTTC
TRBJ1-5	TRBV19	.	few	CASSRGPYLSDQPQHF	TGTGCCAGTAGTCGCGGACCTTACCTTTCGGATCAGCCCCAGCATTTT
TRBJ2-1	TRBV11-2	.	.	CASSRPGASYNEQFF	TGTGCCAGCAGCCGTCCGGGGGCTTCCTACAATGAGCAGTTCTTC
TRBJ2-1	TRBV7-2	.	.	CASSFDSGNDNEQFF	TGTGCCAGCAGCTTTGACAGTGGTAACGACAATGAGCAGTTCTTC
TRBJ2-1	TRBV10-1	.	few	CASSGGSRSNEQFF	TGCGCCAGCAGTGGGGGTAGCAGGAGCAATGAGCAGTTCTTC
TRBJ1-5	TRBV18	TRBD1	few	CASGTGWQPQHF	TGTGCCAGCGGGACAGGTTGGCAGCCCCAGCATTTT
TRBJ1-2	TRBV7-6	.	.	CASSSLPAGQGRYGYTF	TGTGCCAGCAGCTCGTTGCCCGCGGGGCAGGGACGTTATGGCTACACCTTC
TRBJ1-4	TRBV6-2/TRBV6-3	.	.	CASSLKSGATNEKLFF	TGTGCCAGCAGTTTGAAGAGCGGGGCAACTAATGAAAAACTGTTTTTT
TRBJ1-2	TRBV28	.	.	CASSFPVGGGYTF	TGTGCCAGCAGTTTCCCCGTAGGTGGCGGCTACACCTTC
TRBJ2-5	TRBV5-1	TRBD2	.	CASSLAGASGAETQYF	TGCGCCAGCAGCTTGGCCGGGGCTAGCGGGGCGGAGACCCAGTACTTC
TRBJ2-6	TRBV19	.	once	CASTVGRLTGANVLTF	TGTGCCAGTACTGTGGGGAGGCTGACTGGGGCCAACGTCCTGACTTTC